The present T cell receptor (beta chain) was sequenced within a study of shared clonotypes between healthy human individuals. Overall study results and limits: The naive CD4 repertoires of a few donors were compared, and approximately 5% of clonotypes were shared.

The study ran the assay at deep level. Profiled with immunoSEQ multiplex PCR; TCRdb holds only in-frame clones, not every one. The sample has some 980,000 clones; 70% to 85% are singletons. There are 15 residues in the CDR3. Trimming removed 3 bases from V and 2 bases from J; junction bases left unmatched: 4. Germline CDR1 reads WNHNN; CDR2 reads SYGVQD (reference sequence). This clone has just one count. Its antigen is unidentified. Sequencing was carried out using memory CD4+ T cells sorted from blood. Regarding subset: CD45RA-negative fraction. The rearrangement links TRBV10-1 to TRBJ2-5; TRBD1 matches at 9 bases. The sequence was obtained from a man aged 18 to 35 in good health. The DNA of the CDR3 is TGCGCCAGCAGTGACGGGACAGGGAATCAAGAGACCCAGTACTTC. Protein product: CASSDGTGNQETQYF.